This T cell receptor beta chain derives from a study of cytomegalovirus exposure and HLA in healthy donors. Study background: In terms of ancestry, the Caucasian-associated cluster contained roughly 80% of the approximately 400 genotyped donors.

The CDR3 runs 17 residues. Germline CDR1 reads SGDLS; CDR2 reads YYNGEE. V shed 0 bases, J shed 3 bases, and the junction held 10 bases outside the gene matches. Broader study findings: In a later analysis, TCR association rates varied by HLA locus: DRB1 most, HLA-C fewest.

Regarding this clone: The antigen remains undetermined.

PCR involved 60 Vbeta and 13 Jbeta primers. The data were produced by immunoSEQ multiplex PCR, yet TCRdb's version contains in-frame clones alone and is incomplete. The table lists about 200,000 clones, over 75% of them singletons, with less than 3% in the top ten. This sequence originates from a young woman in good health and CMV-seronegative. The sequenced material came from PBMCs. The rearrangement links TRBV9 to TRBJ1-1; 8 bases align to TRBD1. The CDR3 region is CASSVEGRTGTYTEAFF. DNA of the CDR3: TGTGCCAGCAGCGTAGAGGGGAGGACAGGGACGTACACTGAAGCTTTCTTT.